This paragraph covers one TCR beta chain sequence. Its specificity is not known. This sample stems from a study of T cells in Graves' hyperthyroidism and ophthalmopathy. Study results and caveats: A median approximately 6.5 months before onset, the model predicted ophthalmopathy.

Regions amplified from RNA transcripts were the TCR beta CDR3 regions. HTBI primers were used for first-round RT-PCR of the TCR CDR3. TCRdb independently ran MiXCR on the multiplex PCR reads; one entry per CDR3 protein. Here the sample spans about 640,000 distinct CDR3 sequences, roughly 20% being singletons. Ophthalmopathy cases scored 3 or more on the Clinical Activity Score and 4 or more on NOSPECS grade, with duration below 3 months. Diagnostic assessment was based on clinical symptoms, serum thyroxine and TRAb, thyroid ultrasound and orbital computed tomography. Isolation of PBMCs was performed on around 10 ml fresh peripheral blood. Germline assignment: CDR1 MNHEY and CDR2 SVGEGT. V shed 0 bases and J 7 bases; nucleotides not matched to a gene: 2. The CDR3 extends over 15 amino acids.

Input material: blood. The rearrangement uses TRBV6-2 or TRBV6-3 and TRBJ1-6, with 8 bases matching TRBD1. The clonotype comes from a man aged 25-45 years with Graves' ophthalmopathy. CDR3 DNA: TGTGCCAGCAGTTACTCTACAGGGGGGAATTCACCCCTCCACTTT. This translates into CASSYSTGGNSPLHF.